This passage covers 28 T cell receptor beta chains from one sample sequenced in a study of blood T cells in healthy people across ages. PCR was performed a second time for about 7 to 12 cycles using a sample-barcoded 5' primer and a J-beta primer mix. One entry per CDR3 protein results from TCRdb running MiXCR on the 5' RACE reads. Of approximately 820,000 distinct CDR3 sequences in the sample, approximately 44% were seen once. The sequencing input was blood. The origin of the receptors is a man aged 55 to 69 in good health.

The rearrangement links TRBV12-3 or TRBV12-4 to TRBJ2-1, with 12 nucleotides matching TRBD2. The J segment lost 3 bases and the V segment lost 8 bases, leaving 8 bases of the junction unmatched. The CDR3 has 16 amino acids. The CDR3, as DNA: TGTGCCAGCTCCCTAGCGGGGGGGAATTACTACAATGAGCAGTTCTTC. Translating it yields CASSLAGGNYYNEQFF.

On this clonotype: One end of the junction is discordant with germline, which a read error may explain. The chain is built from TRBV7-9 and TRBJ1-2; 7 nucleotides line up with TRBD1. The CDR3 sequence is 14 residues long. From germline, CDR1 is SEHNR and CDR2 FQNEAQ (reference sequence). The CDR3 nucleotides are TGCGCCAGCAACCTATTAGACAGGGACTATGGCTACACCTTC. Translating it yields CASNLLDRDYGYTF.

This clonotype occurred a few times. V gene TRBV11-2 combines with J gene TRBJ2-1; TRBD2 might be the D (6 bases). V was cut by 2 bases and J by 10 bases, with 15 bases left in between. Per the germline V gene, CDR1 is SGHAT and CDR2 is FQNNGV. This CDR3 region has 14 residues. Here the CDR3 reads CASSLYSGVDEQFF. DNA for the CDR3: TGTGCCAGCAGCTTATATTCGGGGGTTGACGAGCAGTTCTTC.

The chain joins TRBV4-1 to TRBJ1-2, with 9 bases matching TRBD1. This CDR3 has 14 amino acids. Looked up from germline, CDR1 is MGHRA and CDR2 is YSYEKL. J was trimmed by 5 bases and V by 3 bases; bases with no gene match: 4. The CDR3 DNA is TGCGCCAGCAGCCAGGCGGGACAGGGTTATGGCTACACCTTC. It translates to CASSQAGQGYGYTF.

Comment on this clonotype: Relative to the germline gene, one junction end is altered; a read error may explain this. V gene TRBV10-3 combines with J gene TRBJ1-2, with 7 bases lining up with TRBD1. Germline CDR1 and CDR2: ENHRY and SYGVKD. CDR3 length: 14 residues. CDR3 residues: CAIRTGEVNYSYTF. In DNA, the CDR3 is TGTGCCATTAGAACAGGGGAAGTGAACTATAGCTACACCTTC.

This clonotype has only a few counts. The rearrangement joins TRBV7-6 to TRBJ2-7; no firm D call. The V gene's germline CDR1 is SGHVS and CDR2 FNYEAQ. The V end was cut by 1 base, the J end by 4 bases, with 14 bases between. CDR3 length equals 15 residues. The CDR3 spells CASSLDAGTRYEQYF. CDR3 bases: TGTGCCAGCAGCTTAGATGCAGGCACACGATACGAGCAGTACTTC.

This chain joins TRBV29-1 and TRBJ1-4, with TRBD1 matching over 9 bases. CDR3 length equals 13 residues. The junction had 4 bases not matched to a gene; V was cut back by 7 bases and J by 4 bases. In germline, CDR1 is SQVTM, CDR2 ANQGSEA. CDR3 sequence (DNA): TGCAGCGCCATGGGACAGGGTAATGAAAAACTGTTTTTT. It encodes CSAMGQGNEKLFF.

V is TRBV7-9 and J is TRBJ2-7, with D possibly matching TRBD2 (5 bases). Per germline, CDR1 SEHNR and CDR2 FQNEAQ (reference sequence). Between the trimmed V and J ends, which lost 5 bases and 7 bases, there was a span of 21 bases. The CDR3 sequence is 15 residues long. Written as DNA, the CDR3 is TGTGCCAGCAGCCCGGAGGAGCGGATTAAAGATGAGCAGTACTTC. Protein product: CASSPEERIKDEQYF.

This clonotype was counted many times. The genes are TRBV7-2 and TRBJ2-7; the match to TRBD2 covers 13 bases. Germline CDR1 SGHTA, CDR2 FQGNSA. This CDR3 is built from 18 residues. The junction had 16 bases not matched to a gene; V was cut back by 4 bases and J by 7 bases. In nucleotides, the CDR3 is TGTGCCAGCAGCTCGCAATTAGGACTAGCGGGGGCCTCTTCGGAGCAGTACTTC. Its translation: CASSSQLGLAGASSEQYF.

The rearrangement uses TRBV20-1 and TRBJ1-2; 12 bases agree with TRBD1. The V gene's germline CDR1 is DFQATT and CDR2 SNEGSKA (reference sequence). This CDR3 region has 15 residues. V trimming: 6 bases; J trimming: 3 bases; junction bases outside the gene matches: 8. The CDR3 DNA follows: TGCAGTGCAATACCGGGACAGGGGGCCTACTATGGCTACACCTTC. It codes for CSAIPGQGAYYGYTF.

J is TRBJ1-4 and V is TRBV6-6; 7 positions agree with TRBD1. Unmatched junction bases numbered 4, after V lost 6 bases and J lost 0 bases. There are 15 residues in the CDR3. Germline CDR1 is MNHNY and CDR2 is SVGAGI (reference sequence). The CDR3 bases are TGTGCCAGCAGCGCCGGGACAGCAACTAATGAAAAACTGTTTTTT. Amino acids: CASSAGTATNEKLFF.

The rearrangement joins TRBV5-8 to TRBJ2-1; D unresolved. The germline CDR1 and CDR2 sequences are SGHTS and YDEGEE. The CDR3 is 13 residues long. V lost 0 bases, J lost 5 bases, and 6 bases lay in between. For the CDR3, the DNA is TGTGCCAGCAGCTTGGCCCCCAACAATGAGCAGTTCTTC. This encodes CASSLAPNNEQFF.

A word on this clonotype: At one end, the junction sequence differs from germline, possibly due to a read error. The chain has TRBV30 and TRBJ2-1; D not resolved. The CDR3 spans 11 residues. The germline V gene has CDR1 GTSNPN and CDR2 SVGIG (reference sequence). CDR3 nucleotide sequence: TGTGCCCGGAGTCAATACAATGAGCAGTTCTTC. It translates to CARSQYNEQFF.

This chain joins TRBV2 and TRBJ2-7, with 10 positions matching TRBD1. Germline trimming cut 3 bases from V and 6 bases from J; bases unmatched to any gene: 11. Germline CDR1 and CDR2: SNHLY and FYNNEI. The CDR3 extends over 16 amino acids. CDR3: CASSEGLGQGVAEQYF. CDR3 nucleotides: TGTGCCAGCAGTGAGGGATTAGGACAGGGGGTGGCCGAGCAGTACTTC.

V and J are TRBV2 and TRBJ1-5; D is possibly TRBD1 (6 bases). The germline V and J ends were trimmed by 5 bases and 1 base, with 12 bases remaining between them. CDR3 size: 15 residues. The germline V gene has CDR1 SNHLY and CDR2 FYNNEI. The CDR3 here is CASSTGTLSNQPQHF. CDR3 in DNA: TGTGCCAGCAGTACCGGGACACTCAGCAATCAGCCCCAGCATTTT.

The table lists this clonotype with many counts. This sequence joins TRBV3-1 and TRBJ2-4; TRBD1 aligns across 7 bases. CDR3 length equals 14 residues. The germline CDR1 and CDR2 sequences are LGHDT and YNNKEL (reference sequence). The trim removed 1 base at V and 8 bases at J, leaving 5 bases unmatched. CDR3 sequence (DNA): TGTGCCAGCAGCCAAGGGTCAGGGGGTTACATTCAGTACTTC. Its protein product is CASSQGSGGYIQYF.

This clonotype occurred many times. V gene TRBV6-2 or TRBV6-3 combines with J gene TRBJ2-5; 8 bases fit TRBD2. The germline V gene encodes CDR1 MNHEY and CDR2 SVGEGT. The CDR3 extends over 15 amino acids. V lost 5 bases, J lost 2 bases, and 7 bases stayed unmatched. The CDR3 DNA follows: TGTGCCAGCAGTCCCACTAGCGGAAAACAAGAGACCCAGTACTTC. It encodes CASSPTSGKQETQYF.

As concerns this clonotype: With a much larger clone just one base away, this may be a read error. This rearrangement joins TRBV29-1 to TRBJ2-1; D unclear. Germline V gene lookup returns CDR1 SQVTM and CDR2 ANQGSEA. The CDR3 is 11 amino acids. For the CDR3, the DNA is TGCAGCTTTGTCCGGGCAAATGAGCGGTTCTTC. It codes for CSFVRANERFF.

The rearrangement uses TRBV28 and TRBJ2-4; a weak D match, TRBD1 (5 bases). The J call may be incorrect, as the DNA end agrees better with TRBJ2-7. This CDR3 comprises 15 residues. The germline V gene encodes CDR1 MDHEN and CDR2 SYDVKM. CDR3 protein: CASTKPQEKGYEQYF. CDR3 sequence (DNA): TGTGCCAGCACAAAACCACAGGAAAAGGGCTACGAGCAGTACTTC.

This rearrangement joins TRBV25-1 to TRBJ2-5; TRBD1 aligns across 7 bases. V was pared by 3 bases and J by 0 bases, with 1 base of the junction left unmatched. Germline CDR1 is MGHDK and CDR2 is SYGVNS. This CDR3 is built from 14 residues. The CDR3 sequence is CASSERGHQETQYF. Here the CDR3 DNA reads TGTGCCAGCAGTGAGAGGGGGCACCAAGAGACCCAGTACTTC.

There are many counts of this clonotype. V usage is TRBV15 and J usage is TRBJ2-5; 8 bases align to TRBD2. Germline lookup yields CDR1 LNHNV and CDR2 YYDKDF (reference sequence). The V segment lost 5 bases and the J segment 5 bases; nucleotides outside the gene matches: 13. The CDR3 runs 16 residues. The CDR3 sequence: CATSRRGDRHIETQYF. CDR3 bases: TGTGCCACCAGCCGGCGGGGGGACCGTCATATTGAGACCCAGTACTTC.

Only a few counts were recorded for this clonotype. The genes are TRBV7-9 and TRBJ1-5; D might be TRBD1 (5 bases). From germline, CDR1 is SEHNR and CDR2 FQNEAQ (reference sequence). The CDR3 loop spans 15 amino acids. Trimming removed 9 bases at V and 1 base at J, with 16 bases between. The CDR3 sequence: CASSTEYESNQPQHF. The CDR3 nucleotides read TGTGCCAGTTCGACAGAGTACGAGAGCAATCAGCCCCAGCATTTT. The full variable domain, rest sourced from reference TRBV7-9 and TRBJ1-5, is DTGVSQNPRHKITKRGQNVTFRCDPISEHNRLYWYRQTLGQGPEFLTYFQNEAQLEKSRLLSDRFSAERPKGSFSTLEIQRTEQGDSAMYLCASSTEYESNQPQHFGDGTRLSIL.

Comments on this clonotype: A read error is possible here, since a much larger clone lies one base away. CDR3 amino acids: CASSPSGGPYNEQYF. CDR3 nucleotide sequence: TGTGCCAGCAGTCCTAGCGGGGGACCCTACAATGAGCAGTACTTC. The gene calls are TRBV6-5 and TRBJ2-1, with 10 positions matching TRBD2. The J call may not be correct, given that the DNA end is closer to TRBJ2-7. Germline CDR1 and CDR2: MNHEY and SVGAGI. The CDR3 loop spans 15 amino acids.

The rearrangement uses TRBV20-1 and TRBJ1-2; D may be TRBD1 (6 bases). CDR1 DFQATT and CDR2 SNEGSKA come from the germline V gene (reference sequence). The V end lost 6 bases, the J end lost 0 bases, and 17 bases lay between the germline ends. This CDR3 is built from 15 residues. The CDR3 nucleotides are TGCAGTGCCCTGGTTGGGGGGCCTTCTAACTATGGCTACACCTTC. Translated, it gives CSALVGGPSNYGYTF.

The genes are TRBV5-1 and TRBJ2-5; D gene uncertain. Germline V lookup: CDR1 SGHRS, CDR2 YFSETQ. The CDR3 length is 14 residues. Trimming removed 0 bases from V and 7 bases from J, with 13 bases in between. CDR3: CASSLGADKGTQYF. CDR3 nucleotides: TGCGCCAGCAGCTTGGGGGCTGATAAAGGGACCCAGTACTTC.

This clonotype was observed a few times. V gene TRBV6-1 combines with J gene TRBJ2-5; weak D call: TRBD2 (6 bases). Per germline, CDR1 MNHNS and CDR2 SASEGT. V shed 3 bases and J shed 1 base, with 6 bases lying between them. This CDR3 region has 13 residues. The CDR3 DNA follows: TGTGCCAGCAGTGACGGGGGCCAAGAGACCCAGTACTTC. This encodes CASSDGGQETQYF.

V gene TRBV9 combines with J gene TRBJ2-3, with TRBD2 matching 8 bases. The V and J ends lost 0 bases and 6 bases, in that order; junction bases with no gene match: 3. CDR3 length: 14 amino acids. Germline CDR1 SGDLS, CDR2 YYNGEE. The CDR3 reads CASSVAGGEDTQYF. CDR3 sequence (DNA): TGTGCCAGCAGCGTAGCGGGGGGGGAGGATACGCAGTATTTT.

The V and J genes are TRBV21-1 and TRBJ2-7; TRBD2, the table's D call, was not compared with the DNA. TRBV21-1 is listed as a pseudogene. The CDR3 covers 15 residues. This chain's CDR3 is CASSGTSGVIFEQYF. For the CDR3, the DNA is TGTGCCAGCAGCGGGACTAGCGGGGTGATCTTCGAGCAGTACTTC.